The text below deals with one T cell receptor beta chain. This clone appeared once. What antigen it recognizes has not been identified. Base qualities are not at hand, and no much larger clone is one base apart. Using the deep immunoSEQ assay, TCR CDR3 regions were amplified from genomic DNA by multiplex PCR. Extracted genomic DNA from each cell subset was spread evenly across all wells of several immunoSEQ 96-well plates, with each plate serving as a replicate. For sorted subsets, roughly 200 ng of genomic DNA, equivalent to roughly 33,000 T cell genomes, went into each replicate PCR. Purified libraries were quantified with a Qubit 3.0 fluorometer, sized on a Bioanalyzer 2100, and re-quantified with the KAPA Library Quantification kit. Each immunoSEQ 96-well plate was sequenced on its own single-read 150-cycle Illumina NextSeq 550 flow cell. The paper's processing steps were these. Because only junctional sequences without quality scores were contained in the immunoSEQ output, filtering matching that applied to full-length reads could not be performed. Sequences were annotated with PyIR, a Python wrapper for IgBLAST v1.9, and V/J genes and CDR3 were assigned using IMGT germline references. Reads with weak V/J assignments (E-value above 1e-6), missing CDR3, stop codons, out-of-frame junctions, or ambiguous translated residues were removed. V3J clonotypes were defined as sequences sharing an identical inferred V gene, J gene, and CDR3 amino acid sequence. Percentage overlap between repertoires was calculated by dividing the number of shared unique clonotypes by the size of the smaller repertoire. RTK rarefaction, the Chao1 estimator, and Recon v2.1 estimates of unobserved clonotypes were used to assess repertoire richness. OLGA was used to compute generation probabilities for all TCRbeta clonotypes that the gDNA method yielded from several donors. TCRdb obtained this table from immuneACCESS and retained in-frame rearrangements with V and J assigned. These tables miss some clones; where compared with another copy, unresolved V genes account for less than half of the shortfall, and the remainder is unexplained. V and J calls and clone size come straight from that table; D and trimming were deduced from the DNA. The sample profile shows some 2,500,000 clones; 80% to 95% of them were found once. The biggest ten clones account for approximately 0.35% of the sample.

The data were obtained in a study of shared clonotypes between healthy human individuals (TCRdb year 2020). For the wider study: The cohort comprised a couple of women and a few men aged 18 to 49 years. The study deeply sequenced blood TCR repertoires of about 5 healthy adults to estimate repertoire size and the extent of clonotype sharing between individuals. Libraries were prepared and TCR repertoires were sequenced by different laboratories using diverse techniques, in order to increase sequencing depth and limit assay-specific biases. Each donor's leukapheresis produced roughly between roughly 0.85 and 9.5 billion PBMCs. For each donor, CD4 naive and CD4 memory were each run on three plates, CD8 naive on two plates, and CD8 memory on one plate. The study at large found these results: Naive subsets generally had larger estimated clonotype richness than memory subsets did. Higher generation probabilities were observed for clonotypes shared by all four sorted-subset donors than for non-shared clonotypes. When a handful of donors were compared, the shared fraction of clonotypes was about 5% for naive CD4, roughly 3.3% for naive CD8, 2.3% for memory CD4, and 0.4% for memory CD8. Sampling was restricted to blood, and TCR repertoires in tissues likely differ from the TCR repertoires found in blood. Based on pairwise subsampling, the degree of clonotype sharing among donors was expected to be affected by sequencing depth. Because the study included a small number of donors, the genetic and exposure-history diversity represented was limited. Rarefaction of sorted-subset datasets indicated incomplete sequencing despite the large sequencing depth.

Donors were healthy HIV-negative adults with no recently reported acute infections or vaccinations. Every donor was a Caucasian adult living in Nashville, Tennessee, USA. CD4+ T cells were enriched by magnetic negative selection; naive cells were then positively selected on CD45RA, and the negative fraction formed the memory subset. Blood was obtained by leukapheresis, after which PBMCs were separated by Ficoll-Histopaque density gradient centrifugation and cryopreserved in liquid nitrogen vapor phase. Analytical flow cytometry was used to check the purity and quantity of each magnetically sorted T cell population. Genomic DNA was isolated from every sorted fraction and measured by UV absorbance on a Nanodrop 2000c. The sequencing input was naive CD4+ T cells from PBMCs. The sample's cell subset or site label, in plain terms: CD45RA+ positively selected. The receptor was derived from a man in his late teens or twenties in good health. Some clones in this sample may be carry-over from other donors' samples.

The bases are TGCGCCAGCAGCCACTGGATGGGCCCTGACGGCACCGGGGAGCTGTTTTTT. This sequence encodes CASSHWMGPDGTGELFF. The receptor chain draws on TRBV4-3 and TRBJ2-2, with the D gene not confidently named. V and J lose 3 bases and 4 bases, and a span of 18 bases separates them. Counted from cysteine to phenylalanine, this CDR3 has 17 amino acids. The kept DNA is CDR3 alone, 51 bases in frame from the first base. Via the germline V gene, CDR1 is LGHNA and CDR2 YSLEER.